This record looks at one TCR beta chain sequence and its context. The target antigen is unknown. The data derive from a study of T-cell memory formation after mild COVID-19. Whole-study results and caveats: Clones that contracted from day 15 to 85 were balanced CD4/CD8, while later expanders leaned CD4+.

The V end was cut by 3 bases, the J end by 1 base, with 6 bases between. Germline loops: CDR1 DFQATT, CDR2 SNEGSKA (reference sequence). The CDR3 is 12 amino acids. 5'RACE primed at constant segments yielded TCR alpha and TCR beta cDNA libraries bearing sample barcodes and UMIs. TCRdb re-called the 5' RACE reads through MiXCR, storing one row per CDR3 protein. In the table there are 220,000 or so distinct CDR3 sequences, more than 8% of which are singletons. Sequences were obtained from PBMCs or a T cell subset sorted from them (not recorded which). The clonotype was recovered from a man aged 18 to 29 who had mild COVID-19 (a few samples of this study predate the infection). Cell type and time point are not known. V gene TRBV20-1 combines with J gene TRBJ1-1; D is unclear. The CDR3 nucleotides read TGCAGTGCTAGTCGCGGGAACACTGAAGCTTTCTTT. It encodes CSASRGNTEAFF.